These T cell receptor beta chains were read from a single sample in a study of shared clonotypes between healthy human individuals. The assay was immunoSEQ multiplex PCR, and TCRdb's table has in-frame clones only and misses some. The sample holds around 2.5 million clones; 93% are singletons and the top ten take 0.36%. Sequencing input: naive CD4+ T cells from PBMCs. These receptors were collected from a man aged 18 to 30 in good health. Some clones in this sample may be carry-over from other donors' samples. CDR3s leave out the opening cysteine and the closing phenylalanine or tryptophan. Clone size is given for some rows only: seen once, a few or many times, or a class if the clone is expanded.

CDR3aa: ASSRNLGLAGGGRQF
abundance: NA
len: 15
v_gene: TRBV5-4

CDR3aa: ASTDGGGTYEQY
abundance: NA
len: 12
v_gene: TRBV28

CDR3aa: ASSPGTSTDTQY
abundance: NA
len: 12
v_gene: TRBV7-3

CDR3aa: ASSMFNSDYNEQF
abundance: NA
len: 13
v_gene: TRBV19

CDR3aa: ASSLGQGAIHNEQF
abundance: NA
len: 14
v_gene: TRBV5-1

CDR3aa: ASSPPGQRNQPQH
abundance: NA
len: 13
v_gene: TRBV18

CDR3aa: ASSLAAPQEETQY
abundance: NA
len: 13
v_gene: TRBV11-3

CDR3aa: ASSLLGFRGGELF
abundance: NA
len: 13
v_gene: TRBV27

CDR3aa: ASRGTGANTGELF
abundance: NA
len: 13
v_gene: TRBV6-5

CDR3aa: ASSLPQGSGNTIY
abundance: NA
len: 13
v_gene: TRBV5-1

CDR3aa: ASSAANTEAF
abundance: NA
len: 10
v_gene: TRBV28

CDR3aa: ASRTGGGNGYT
abundance: NA
len: 11
v_gene: TRBV2

CDR3aa: ASSQLVGEQF
abundance: NA
len: 10
v_gene: TRBV28

CDR3aa: ASSRPPGANTEAF
abundance: NA
len: 13
v_gene: TRBV6-5

CDR3aa: ASSSGLAGSAAGANVLT
abundance: NA
len: 17
v_gene: TRBV5-4

CDR3aa: SAQNRGRAKNIQY
abundance: NA
len: 13
v_gene: TRBV29-1

CDR3aa: ASSLGPGGNTEAF
abundance: NA
len: 13
v_gene: TRBV7-3

CDR3aa: ASSQAGGPVEQY
abundance: NA
len: 12
v_gene: TRBV4-2

CDR3aa: ASNSGATVGYEQY
abundance: NA
len: 13
v_gene: TRBV6-6

CDR3aa: ATSIRVGYGYT
abundance: NA
len: 11
v_gene: TRBV15

CDR3aa: ASSFERGGANTGELF
abundance: NA
len: 15
v_gene: TRBV5-8

CDR3aa: ASTTEVNTEAF
abundance: few
len: 11
v_gene: TRBV2

CDR3aa: AWTVGLTSTDTQY
abundance: NA
len: 13
v_gene: TRBV30

CDR3aa: SAWTSGEQY
abundance: NA
len: 9
v_gene: TRBV20-1

CDR3aa: ASSQSGGQPQH
abundance: NA
len: 11
v_gene: TRBV6-5

CDR3aa: ASSDNAEPQH
abundance: few
len: 10
v_gene: TRBV6-1

CDR3aa: ASSLGGALGEKLF
abundance: once
len: 13
v_gene: TRBV28

CDR3aa: ASSHSHFRGSADTQY
abundance: NA
len: 15
v_gene: TRBV7-8